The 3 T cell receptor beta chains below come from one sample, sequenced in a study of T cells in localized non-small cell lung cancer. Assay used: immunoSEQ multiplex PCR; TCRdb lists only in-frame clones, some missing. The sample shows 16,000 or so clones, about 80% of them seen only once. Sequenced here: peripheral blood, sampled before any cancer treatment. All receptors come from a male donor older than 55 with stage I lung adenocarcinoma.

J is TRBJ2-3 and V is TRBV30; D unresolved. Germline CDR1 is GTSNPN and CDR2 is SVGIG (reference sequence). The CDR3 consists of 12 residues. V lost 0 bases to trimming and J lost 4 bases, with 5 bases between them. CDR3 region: CAWSVQSDTQYF. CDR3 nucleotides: TGTGCCTGGAGTGTACAGTCAGATACGCAGTATTTT.

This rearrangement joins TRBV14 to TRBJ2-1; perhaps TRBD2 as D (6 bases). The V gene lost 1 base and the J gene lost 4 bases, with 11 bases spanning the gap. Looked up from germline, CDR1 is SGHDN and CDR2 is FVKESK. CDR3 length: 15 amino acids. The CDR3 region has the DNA TGTGCCAGCAGCCAAGTTCCGGGGGAATACAATGAGCAGTTCTTC. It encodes CASSQVPGEYNEQFF.

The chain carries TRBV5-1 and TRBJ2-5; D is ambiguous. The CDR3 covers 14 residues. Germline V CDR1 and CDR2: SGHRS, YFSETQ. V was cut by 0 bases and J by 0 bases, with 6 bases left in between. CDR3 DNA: TGCGCCAGCAGCTTGGCCGGCTACCAAGAGACCCAGTACTTC. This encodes CASSLAGYQETQYF.